This TCR beta chain was identified during a study of CD8 T cells in Susac syndrome. With respect to this clonotype: The antigen is unknown.

CD8+ and CD4+ T cells from blood underwent TCR beta sequencing, which was carried out in a high-throughput format. Germline assignment: CDR1 SGHTA and CDR2 FQGTGA. Germline trimming cut 5 bases from V and 2 bases from J; bases unmatched to any gene: 4. The CDR3 contains 14 residues. Overall study results and limits: In Susac syndrome, CD8+ expansion was highest in TEMRA and active disease.

When the RNA was reverse transcribed, random hexamers were used with an input of roughly 0.45 to 1 ug. The CDR3 of TCR beta was amplified by immunoSEQ multiplex PCR across 54 Vbeta and 13 Jbeta. TCRdb called the immunoSEQ multiplex PCR reads again in MiXCR, with one record for every CDR3 protein. The sample holds around 90,000 distinct CDR3 sequences; 95% to 96% are singletons and the top ten take roughly 0.62%. The receptor was derived from a human donor with Susac syndrome. Input material: CD8+ T cells from PBMCs. V and J are TRBV7-3 and TRBJ2-3; TRBD1 matches 7 bases. The chain's CDR3 is CASSAGTVTDTQYF. CDR3 coding DNA: TGTGCCAGCAGCGCAGGGACAGTCACAGATACGCAGTATTTT.